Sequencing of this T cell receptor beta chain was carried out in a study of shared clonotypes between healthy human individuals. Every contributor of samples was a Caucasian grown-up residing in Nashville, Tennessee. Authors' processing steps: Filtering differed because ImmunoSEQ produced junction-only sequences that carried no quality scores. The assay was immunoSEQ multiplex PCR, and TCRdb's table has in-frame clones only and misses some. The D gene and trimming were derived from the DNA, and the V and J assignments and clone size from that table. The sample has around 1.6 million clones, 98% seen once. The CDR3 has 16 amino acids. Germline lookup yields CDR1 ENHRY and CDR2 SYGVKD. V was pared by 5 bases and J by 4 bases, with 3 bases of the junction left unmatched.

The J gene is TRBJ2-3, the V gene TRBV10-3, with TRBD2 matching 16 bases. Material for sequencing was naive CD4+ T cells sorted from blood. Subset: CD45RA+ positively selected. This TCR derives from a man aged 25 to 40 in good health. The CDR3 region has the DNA TGTGCCATCAGTCCGGGACTAGCGGGAGGGTCAGATACGCAGTATTTT. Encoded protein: CAISPGLAGGSDTQYF.